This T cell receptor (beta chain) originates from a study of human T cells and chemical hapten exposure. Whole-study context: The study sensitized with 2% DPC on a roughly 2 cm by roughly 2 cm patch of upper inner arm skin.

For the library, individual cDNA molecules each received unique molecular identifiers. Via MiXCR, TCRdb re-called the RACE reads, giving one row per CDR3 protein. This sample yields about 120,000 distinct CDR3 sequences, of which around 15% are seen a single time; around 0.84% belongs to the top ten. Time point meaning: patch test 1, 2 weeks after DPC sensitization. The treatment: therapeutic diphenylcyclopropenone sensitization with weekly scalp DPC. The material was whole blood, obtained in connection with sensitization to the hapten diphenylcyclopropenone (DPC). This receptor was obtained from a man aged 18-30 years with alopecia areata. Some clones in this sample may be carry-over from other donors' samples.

As DNA, the CDR3 is TGCGCCAGCAGCCAAGATGTTGGCAGGGCAGATACGCAGTATTTT. Translating it yields CASSQDVGRADTQYF. This rearrangement joins TRBV4-3 to TRBJ2-3, with a tentative D call TRBD1 (5 bases). This CDR3 has 15 amino acids. Germline CDR1 is LGHNA and CDR2 is YSLEER. V lost 0 bases and J 4 bases, leaving 11 bases between the germline ends.